What follows is one TCR beta chain and its context. The antigen is not known. This sample is drawn from a study of T cells after yellow fever vaccination. MiXCR was run by TCRdb on the 5' RACE reads, yielding one entry per CDR3 protein. The data show some 260,000 distinct CDR3 sequences, with around 4.9% seen just once and less than 3.5% held by the top ten. Study results and caveats: One caveat is that FACS-sorted repertoires could contain abundant clonotypes contaminating from the bulk population.

The source is a man aged 18 to 35 who received the YFV17D yellow fever vaccine. Sample: CD4+ T cells sorted from PBMCs, taken on the day of the yellow fever booster vaccination.

The CDR3 coding sequence is TGTGCCAGCAGCTCATCGGACAGGGTAGGATCACCCCTCCACTTT. It specifies CASSSSDRVGSPLHF. The genes are TRBV7-6 and TRBJ1-6, with TRBD1 identical over 8 bases. This CDR3 spans 15 amino acids. CDR1 and CDR2 from the germline V gene are SGHVS and FNYEAQ. V dropped 4 bases and J dropped 10; count of bases not matched to a gene: 9.